This entry features one T cell receptor beta chain sequence. CDR1 and CDR2 from the germline V gene are MNHEY and SVGAGI. The ends lost 6 bases at V and 5 bases at J; junction bases unmatched: 9. The CDR3 length is 15 residues. The source of the sample is a study of blood T cell repertoires in COVID-19. On the study more broadly: The United States, Italy and Spain provided the acute and convalescent COVID-19 samples. In each case, the material was cDNA or gDNA derived from T cells, B-cell-depleted T cells, or PBMCs.

In the study's own analysis: Estimates of nucleated cell counts were drawn from the amplification of reference gene primers. The method was immunoSEQ multiplex PCR; TCRdb's version includes in-frame clones alone and lacks a portion of them. Clone size and the V and J calls come from that table; the DNA yielded D and trimming. This table has roughly 21,000 clones, roughly 90% appearing once. This TCR came from a man aged 65 to 85 with active COVID-19. Source material: peripheral blood. This chain joins TRBV6-5 and TRBJ1-4; 7 bases align to TRBD1. CDR3 DNA sequence: TGTGCCAGCAGCCTAACGACAGGGCAGAATGAAAAACTGTTTTTT. It codes for CASSLTTGQNEKLFF.